This T cell receptor (beta chain) derives from a study of blood T cell repertoires in COVID-19. As for the study in general: Nucleic acid was either cDNA or gDNA, and it came from T cells, B-cell-depleted T cells, or PBMCs.

The V and J ends lost 0 bases and 6 bases respectively, with 11 bases between them. The CDR3 consists of 15 residues. Looked up from germline, CDR1 is SGHDN and CDR2 is FVKESK. The study recruited people aged 18 to 89 years across more than 20 US areas. All recovered Cohort 3 donors got two negative PCRs, got clearance, or saw symptom resolution. Authors' processing steps: Estimation of nucleated cell counts was performed using reference gene primer amplification. Method: immunoSEQ multiplex PCR; TCRdb's copy keeps in-frame clones and lacks some. The D gene and trimming were derived from the DNA, and the V and J assignments and clone size from that table. The data contain over 250,000 clones, 80% to 90% of them singletons.

This clonotype originated in a woman between 18 and 29 years old who had recovered from COVID-19. The chain has TRBV14 and TRBJ2-2; the D gene is possibly TRBD1 (5 bases). The sample consisted of PBMCs or T cells enriched from blood (not recorded which). CDR3 protein: CASSQDLGVSGELFF. The CDR3 DNA sequence: TGTGCCAGCAGCCAAGATTTAGGGGTCTCCGGGGAGCTGTTTTTT.